The clone carrying this TCR beta chain was seen only a few times. Its antigen is currently unknown. TCRdb analysed the RT-PCR reads with MiXCR anew, one entry per CDR3 protein. Among 530,000 or so distinct CDR3 sequences, 12% were seen once, and the ten largest hold 10%. Germline-derived CDR1 and CDR2 are MNHEY and SVGEGT. CDR3 length equals 15 residues. V lost 2 bases and J lost 9; bases outside the gene matches: 7. The sample originates from a study of response to subunit inactivated influenza vaccine. Overall study results and limits: Authors suggested each seasonal influenza vaccination recruits few new T cells.

This receptor was obtained from a man in his fifties or sixties who received an inactivated influenza vaccine. The chain recombines TRBV6-2 or TRBV6-3 with TRBJ2-1, with 10 bases that match TRBD2. Material: PBMCs from blood, obtained on the day of vaccination. The DNA of the CDR3 is TGTGCCAGCAGTTACGCGGCTAGCGGGAGAGTTGAGCAGTTCTTC. Translation gives CASSYAASGRVEQFF.